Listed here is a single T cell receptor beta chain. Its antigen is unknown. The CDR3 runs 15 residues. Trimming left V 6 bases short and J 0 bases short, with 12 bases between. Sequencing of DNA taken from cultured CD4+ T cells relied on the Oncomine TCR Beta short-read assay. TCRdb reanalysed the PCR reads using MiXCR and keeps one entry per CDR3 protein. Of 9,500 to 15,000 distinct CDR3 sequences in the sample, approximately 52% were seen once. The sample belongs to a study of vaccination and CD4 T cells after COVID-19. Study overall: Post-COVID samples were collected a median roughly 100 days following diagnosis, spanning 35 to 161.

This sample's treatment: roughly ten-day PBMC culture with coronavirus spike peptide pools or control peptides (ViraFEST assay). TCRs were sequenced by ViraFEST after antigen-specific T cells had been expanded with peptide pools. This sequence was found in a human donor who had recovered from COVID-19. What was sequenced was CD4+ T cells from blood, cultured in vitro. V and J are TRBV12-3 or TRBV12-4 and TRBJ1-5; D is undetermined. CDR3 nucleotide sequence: TGTGCCAGCAGCCGATCGGGATATAGCAATCAGCCCCAGCATTTT. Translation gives CASSRSGYSNQPQHF.